The 9 T cell receptor beta chains below all came from one sample that was sequenced in a study of cytomegalovirus exposure and HLA in healthy donors. Researchers ran the PCR with 60 Vbeta and 13 Jbeta primers. Sequencing was performed with immunoSEQ multiplex PCR; in TCRdb, only in-frame clones are kept and a portion is missing. The sample holds under 200,000 clones, roughly 70% seen once. The sequencing sample was made of PBMCs. All receptors come from a woman aged 25 to 39 in good health and CMV-seronegative.

This clone was detected once. V and J are TRBV30 and TRBJ1-4; 7 nucleotides agree with TRBD1. Germline lookup yields CDR1 GTSNPN and CDR2 SVGIG (reference sequence). Germline trimming cut 0 bases from V and 0 bases from J; bases unmatched to any gene: 1. The CDR3 has 15 amino acids. Here the CDR3 reads CAWSVTGATNEKLFF. CDR3 DNA sequence: TGTGCCTGGAGTGTCACAGGGGCAACTAATGAAAAACTGTTTTTT. Drawing the rest from reference TRBV30 and TRBJ1-4, the complete variable domain is SQTIHQWPATLVQPVGSPLSLECTVEGTSNPNLYWYRQAAGRGLQLLFYSVGIGQISSEVPQNLSASRPQDRQFILSSKKLLLSDSGFYLCAWSVTGATNEKLFFGSGTQLSVL.

The rearrangement links TRBV7-8 to TRBJ2-1, with 7 nucleotides matching TRBD1. From germline, CDR1 is SGHVS and CDR2 FQNEAQ. The CDR3 has 16 residues. V lost 2 bases, J lost 2 bases, and 6 bases stayed unmatched. CDR3 amino acids: CASSLIGQATYNEQFF. CDR3 DNA sequence: TGTGCCAGCAGCTTAATTGGACAGGCCACCTACAATGAGCAGTTCTTC.

The chain links TRBV10-3 to TRBJ1-1, with D perhaps matching TRBD1 (5 bases). The length of the CDR3 is 12 residues. Germline CDR1 ENHRY, CDR2 SYGVKD. Between the trimmed V and J ends, which lost 10 bases and 3 bases, there was a span of 12 bases. CDR3: CASTGGDTEAFF. The CDR3 region has the DNA TGTGCCAGCACTGGGGGGGACACTGAAGCTTTCTTT.

The table lists this clone with a few counts. The rearrangement links TRBV9 to TRBJ2-1, with a possible D match to TRBD2 (5 bases). Germline assignment: CDR1 SGDLS and CDR2 YYNGEE. Between the trimmed V and J ends, which lost 0 bases and 3 bases, there was a span of 10 bases. The CDR3 loop spans 15 amino acids. The CDR3 DNA follows: TGTGCCAGCAGCGTAGGACCGGACTTCTACAATGAGCAGTTCTTC. It specifies CASSVGPDFYNEQFF.

The chain uses TRBV2 and TRBJ1-5; 8 bases are a match to TRBD1. The CDR3 sequence is 16 residues long. The trim removed 4 bases at V and 0 bases at J, leaving 5 bases unmatched. The V gene's germline CDR1 is SNHLY and CDR2 FYNNEI. CDR3 region: CASSGTGTDSNQPQHF. CDR3 DNA sequence: TGTGCCAGCAGTGGGACAGGGACCGATAGCAATCAGCCCCAGCATTTT.

J is TRBJ1-1 and V is TRBV29-1; 7 bases are a match to TRBD1. The CDR3 length is 15 residues. Germline CDR1 and CDR2: SQVTM and ANQGSEA. The trim removed 2 bases at V and 0 bases at J, leaving 6 bases unmatched. The CDR3 sequence: CSVERGGRMNTEAFF. CDR3 DNA sequence: TGCAGCGTTGAAAGAGGGGGCAGGATGAACACTGAAGCTTTCTTT.

The V gene is TRBV27, the J gene TRBJ2-7; 10 bases match TRBD2. Per germline, CDR1 MNHEY and CDR2 SMNVEV (reference sequence). V trimming: 1 base; J trimming: 0 bases; junction bases outside the gene matches: 12. The CDR3 spans 19 residues. CDR3 amino acids: CASSLFVPVAGGPSYEQYF. The CDR3 nucleotides read TGTGCCAGCAGTTTATTTGTTCCGGTAGCGGGAGGTCCCTCCTACGAGCAGTACTTC.

The rearrangement uses TRBV29-1 and TRBJ1-1; tentative D call: TRBD1 (5 bases). Trimming shortened V by 3 bases and J by 2 bases, and 13 bases separated the two germline ends. Germline V gene sequence: CDR1 SQVTM, CDR2 ANQGSEA. This CDR3 is 14 amino acids long. The CDR3 DNA reads as TGCAGCGTTGATAAAGGACACCAAAACACTGAAGCTTTCTTT. Its translation: CSVDKGHQNTEAFF.

This chain uses TRBV27 with TRBJ2-7; 8 bases map to TRBD2. The CDR3 has 15 residues. V lost 3 bases, J lost 3 bases, and 7 bases stayed unmatched. Germline V gives CDR1 MNHEY, CDR2 SMNVEV (reference sequence). The CDR3 coding sequence is TGTGCCAGCAGTTTGGGGGCGGGGGGTAACTACGAGCAGTACTTC. The encoded protein is CASSLGAGGNYEQYF.